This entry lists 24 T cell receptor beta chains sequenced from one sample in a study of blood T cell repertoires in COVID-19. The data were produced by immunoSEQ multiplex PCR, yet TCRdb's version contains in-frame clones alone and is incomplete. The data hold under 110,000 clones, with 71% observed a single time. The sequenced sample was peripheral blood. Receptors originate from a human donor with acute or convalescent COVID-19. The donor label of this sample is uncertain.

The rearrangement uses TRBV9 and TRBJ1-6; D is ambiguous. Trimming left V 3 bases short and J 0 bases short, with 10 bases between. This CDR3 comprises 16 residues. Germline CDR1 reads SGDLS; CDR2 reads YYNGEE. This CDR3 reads CASSEAESSYNSPLHF. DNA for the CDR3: TGTGCCAGCAGCGAGGCGGAAAGCTCCTATAATTCACCCCTCCACTTT.

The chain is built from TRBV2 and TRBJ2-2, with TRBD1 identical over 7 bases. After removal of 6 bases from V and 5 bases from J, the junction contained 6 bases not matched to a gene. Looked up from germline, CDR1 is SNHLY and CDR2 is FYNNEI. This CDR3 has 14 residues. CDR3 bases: TGTGCCAGCAGAGACAGGGCAGCGACCGGGGAGCTGTTTTTT. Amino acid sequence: CASRDRAATGELFF.

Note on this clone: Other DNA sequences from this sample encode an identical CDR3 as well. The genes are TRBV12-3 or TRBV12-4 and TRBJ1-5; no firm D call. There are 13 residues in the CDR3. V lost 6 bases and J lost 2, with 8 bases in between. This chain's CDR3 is CASREEGNQPQHF. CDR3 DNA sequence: TGTGCCAGCAGAGAGGAGGGCAATCAGCCCCAGCATTTT.

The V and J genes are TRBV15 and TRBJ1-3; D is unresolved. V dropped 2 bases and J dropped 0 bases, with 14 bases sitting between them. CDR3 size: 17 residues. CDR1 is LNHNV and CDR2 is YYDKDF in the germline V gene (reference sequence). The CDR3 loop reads CATSRRFSDPSGNTIYF. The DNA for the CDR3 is TGTGCCACCAGCAGAAGGTTCAGCGATCCCTCTGGAAACACCATATATTTT. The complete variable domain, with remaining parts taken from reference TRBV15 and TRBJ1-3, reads DAMVIQNPRYQVTQFGKPVTLSCSQTLNHNVMYWYQQKSSQAPKLLFHYYDKDFNNEADTPDNFQSRRPNTSFCFLDIRSPGLGDTAMYLCATSRRFSDPSGNTIYFGEGSWLTVV.

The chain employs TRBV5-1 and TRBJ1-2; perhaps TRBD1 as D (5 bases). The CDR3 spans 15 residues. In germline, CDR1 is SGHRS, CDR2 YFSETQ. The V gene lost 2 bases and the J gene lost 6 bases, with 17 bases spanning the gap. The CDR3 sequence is CASSLTLQAADGYTF. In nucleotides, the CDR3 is TGCGCCAGCAGCTTAACCCTACAGGCGGCGGATGGCTACACCTTC.

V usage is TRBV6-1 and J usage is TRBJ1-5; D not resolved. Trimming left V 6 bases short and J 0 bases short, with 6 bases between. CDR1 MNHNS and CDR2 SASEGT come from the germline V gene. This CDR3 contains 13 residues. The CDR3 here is CASRLDSNQPQHF. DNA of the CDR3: TGTGCCAGCAGATTAGATAGCAATCAGCCCCAGCATTTT.

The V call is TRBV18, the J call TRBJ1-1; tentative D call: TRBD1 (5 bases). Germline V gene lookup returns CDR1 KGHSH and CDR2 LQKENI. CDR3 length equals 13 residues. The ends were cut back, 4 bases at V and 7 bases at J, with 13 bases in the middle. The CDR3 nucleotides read TGTGCCAGCTCACGTGACAGCCTCATTGAAGCTTTCTTT. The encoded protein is CASSRDSLIEAFF.

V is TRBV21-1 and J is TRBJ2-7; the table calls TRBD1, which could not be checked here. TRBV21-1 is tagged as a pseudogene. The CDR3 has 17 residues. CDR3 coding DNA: TGTGCCAGCAGCAAAGGCCGGACAGTCTGGTCTCCTGACGAGCAGTACTTC. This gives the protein CASSKGRTVWSPDEQYF.

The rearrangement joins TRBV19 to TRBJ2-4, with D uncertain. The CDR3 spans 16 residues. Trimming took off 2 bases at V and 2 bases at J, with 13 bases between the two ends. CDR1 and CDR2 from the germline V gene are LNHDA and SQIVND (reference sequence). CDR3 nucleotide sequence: TGTGCCAGTAGTATAAGAGGCATGCTAACCAAAAACATTCAGTACTTC. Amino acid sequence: CASSIRGMLTKNIQYF.

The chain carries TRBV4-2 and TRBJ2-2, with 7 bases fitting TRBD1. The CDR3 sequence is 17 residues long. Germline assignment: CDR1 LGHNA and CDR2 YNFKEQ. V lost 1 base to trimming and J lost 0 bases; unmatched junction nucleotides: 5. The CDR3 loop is CASSQGLTGANTGELFF. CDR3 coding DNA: TGTGCCAGCAGCCAAGGGTTAACAGGGGCGAACACCGGGGAGCTGTTTTTT.

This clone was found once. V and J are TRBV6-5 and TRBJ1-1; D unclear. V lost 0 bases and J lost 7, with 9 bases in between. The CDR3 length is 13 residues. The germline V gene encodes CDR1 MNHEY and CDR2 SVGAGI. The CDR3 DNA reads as TGTGCCAGCAGTTACTCGGAACAGAGTGAAGCTTTCTTT. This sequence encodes CASSYSEQSEAFF.

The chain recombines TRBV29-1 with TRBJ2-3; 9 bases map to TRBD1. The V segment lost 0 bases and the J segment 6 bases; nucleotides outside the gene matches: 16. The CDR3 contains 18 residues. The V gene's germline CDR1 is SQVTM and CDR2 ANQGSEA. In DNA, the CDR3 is TGCAGCGTTGAAGACCCCCTCCGGAGGACAGGGGCCCAGGATACGCAGTATTTT. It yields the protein CSVEDPLRRTGAQDTQYF.

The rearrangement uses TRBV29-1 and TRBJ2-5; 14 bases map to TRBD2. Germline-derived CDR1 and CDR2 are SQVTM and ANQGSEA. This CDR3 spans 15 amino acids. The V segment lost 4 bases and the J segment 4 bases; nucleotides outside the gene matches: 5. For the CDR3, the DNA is TGCAGCGTTGGACTAGCGGGGGGGCCGGGAGAGACCCAGTACTTC. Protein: CSVGLAGGPGETQYF.

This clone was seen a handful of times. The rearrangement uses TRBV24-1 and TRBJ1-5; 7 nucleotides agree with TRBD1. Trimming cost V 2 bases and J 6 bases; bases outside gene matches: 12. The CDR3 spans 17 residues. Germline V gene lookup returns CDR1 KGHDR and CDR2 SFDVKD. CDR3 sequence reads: CATSDSRDRERAQPQHF. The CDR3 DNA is TGTGCCACCAGTGATTCCCGCGACAGGGAAAGGGCTCAGCCCCAGCATTTT.

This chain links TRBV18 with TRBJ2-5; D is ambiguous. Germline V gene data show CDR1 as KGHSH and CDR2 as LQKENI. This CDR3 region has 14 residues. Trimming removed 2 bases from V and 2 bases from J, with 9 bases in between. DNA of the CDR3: TGTGCCAGCTCACCAGCGTTTTCTCAAGAGACCCAGTACTTC. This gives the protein CASSPAFSQETQYF.

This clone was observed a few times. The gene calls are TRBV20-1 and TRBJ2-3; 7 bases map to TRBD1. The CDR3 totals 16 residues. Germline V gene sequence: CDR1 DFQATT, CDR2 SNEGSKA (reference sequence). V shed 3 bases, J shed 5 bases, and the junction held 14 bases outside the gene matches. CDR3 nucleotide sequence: TGCAGTGCTAGTACCCAAAGACAGGGAGTTCGAGATACGCAGTATTTT. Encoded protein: CSASTQRQGVRDTQYF.

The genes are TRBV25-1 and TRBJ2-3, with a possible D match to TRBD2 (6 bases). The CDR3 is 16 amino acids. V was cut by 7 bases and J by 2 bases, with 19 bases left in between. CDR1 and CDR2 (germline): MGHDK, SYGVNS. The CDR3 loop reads CASTDSGGAITDTQYF. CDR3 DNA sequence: TGTGCCAGCACCGATTCGGGCGGGGCTATCACAGATACGCAGTATTTT.

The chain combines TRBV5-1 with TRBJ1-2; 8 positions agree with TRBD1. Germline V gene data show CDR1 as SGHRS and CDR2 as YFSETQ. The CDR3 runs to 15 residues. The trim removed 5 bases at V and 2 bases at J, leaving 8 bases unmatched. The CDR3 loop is CASRPDRGPNYGYTF. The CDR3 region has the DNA TGCGCCAGCAGACCCGACAGGGGACCGAACTATGGCTACACCTTC.

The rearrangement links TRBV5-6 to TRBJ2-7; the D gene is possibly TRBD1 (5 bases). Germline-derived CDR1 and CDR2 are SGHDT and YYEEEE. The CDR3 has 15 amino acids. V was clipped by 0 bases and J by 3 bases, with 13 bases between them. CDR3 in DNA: TGTGCCAGCAGCTTGGGCAGGGATACCTTCTACGAGCAGTACGTC. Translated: CASSLGRDTFYEQYV.

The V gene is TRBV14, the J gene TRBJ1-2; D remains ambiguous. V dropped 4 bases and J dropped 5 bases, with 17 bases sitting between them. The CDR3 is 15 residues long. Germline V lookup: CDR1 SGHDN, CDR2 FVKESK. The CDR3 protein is CASSPIRGLGYGYTF. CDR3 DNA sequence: TGTGCCAGCAGCCCCATCAGAGGGTTAGGGTATGGCTACACCTTC. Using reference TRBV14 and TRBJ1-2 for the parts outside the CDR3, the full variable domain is EAGVTQFPSHSVIEKGQTVTLRCDPISGHDNLYWYRRVMGKEIKFLLHFVKESKQDESGMPNNRFLAERTGGTYSTLKVQPAELEDSGVYFCASSPIRGLGYGYTFGSGTRLTVV.

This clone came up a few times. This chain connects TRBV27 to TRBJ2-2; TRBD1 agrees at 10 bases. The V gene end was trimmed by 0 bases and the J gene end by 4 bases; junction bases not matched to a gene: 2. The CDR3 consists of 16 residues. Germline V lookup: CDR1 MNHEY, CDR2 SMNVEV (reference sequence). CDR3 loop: CASSLSGTGVTGELFF. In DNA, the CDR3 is TGTGCCAGCAGTTTATCCGGGACAGGGGTCACCGGGGAGCTGTTTTTT.

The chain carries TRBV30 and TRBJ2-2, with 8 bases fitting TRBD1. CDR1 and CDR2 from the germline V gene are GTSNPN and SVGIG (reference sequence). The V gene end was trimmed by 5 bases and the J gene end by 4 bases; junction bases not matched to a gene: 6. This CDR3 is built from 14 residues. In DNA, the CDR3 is TGTGCCTGGCAGGACAGGGTTACCACCGGGGAGCTGTTTTTT. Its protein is CAWQDRVTTGELFF.

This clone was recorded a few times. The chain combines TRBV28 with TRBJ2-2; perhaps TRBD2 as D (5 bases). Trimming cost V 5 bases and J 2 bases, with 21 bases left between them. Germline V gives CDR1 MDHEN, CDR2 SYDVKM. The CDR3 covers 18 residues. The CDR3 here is CASSLPLGVQRNTGELFF. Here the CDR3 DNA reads TGTGCCAGCAGTCTCCCCCTCGGGGTCCAGCGTAACACCGGGGAGCTGTTTTTT.

This chain's CDR3 is CASSYSPLPNTEAFF. The CDR3 nucleotides are TGTGCCAGCAGTTACTCACCCCTACCGAACACTGAAGCTTTCTTT. This rearrangement joins TRBV6-6 to TRBJ1-1, with D unresolved. The CDR3 totals 15 residues. The V and J ends lost 0 bases and 1 base respectively, with 9 bases between them. Germline V gene sequence: CDR1 MNHNY, CDR2 SVGAGI (reference sequence).